This T cell receptor beta chain was retrieved from a study of blood T cell repertoires in COVID-19. Overall study: Samples came from the United States, Italy and Spain, spanning acute and convalescent COVID-19.

Using immunoSEQ multiplex PCR, the repertoire was profiled, and TCRdb retains in-frame clones only, with some absent. The sample carries almost 200,000 clones, 85% recorded once. The V end was cut by 4 bases, the J end by 8 bases, with 15 bases between. The CDR3 contains 13 residues. Germline V lookup: CDR1 SGHNT, CDR2 YYREEE (reference sequence). Material for sequencing was peripheral blood. The rearrangement uses TRBV5-4 and TRBJ1-2, with D hard to call. This clonotype was obtained from a man in his sixties with COVID-19, enrolled during active disease. CDR3 nucleotides: TGTGCCAGCAGCCCTCCGGGCGCGGGAGGCTACACCTTC. This encodes CASSPPGAGGYTF.